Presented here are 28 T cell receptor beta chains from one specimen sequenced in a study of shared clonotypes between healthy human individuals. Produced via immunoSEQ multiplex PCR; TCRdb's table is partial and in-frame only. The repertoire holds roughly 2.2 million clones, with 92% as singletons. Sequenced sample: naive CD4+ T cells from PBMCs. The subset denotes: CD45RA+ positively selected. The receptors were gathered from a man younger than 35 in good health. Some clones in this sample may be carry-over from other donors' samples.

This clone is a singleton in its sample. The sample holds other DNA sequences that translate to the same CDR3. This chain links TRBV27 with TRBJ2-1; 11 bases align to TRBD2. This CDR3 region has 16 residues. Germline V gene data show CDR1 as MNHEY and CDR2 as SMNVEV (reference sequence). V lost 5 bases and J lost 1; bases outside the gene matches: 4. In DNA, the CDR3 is TGTGCCAGCAGTCCCCGGACTAGCGGGTCCTACAATGAGCAGTTCTTC. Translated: CASSPRTSGSYNEQFF.

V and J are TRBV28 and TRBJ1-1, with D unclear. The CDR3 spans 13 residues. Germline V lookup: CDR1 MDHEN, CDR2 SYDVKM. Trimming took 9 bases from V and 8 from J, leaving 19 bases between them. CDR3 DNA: TGTGCCAGTCAAGATTTATTCACGAAAGAAGCTTTCTTT. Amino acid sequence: CASQDLFTKEAFF.

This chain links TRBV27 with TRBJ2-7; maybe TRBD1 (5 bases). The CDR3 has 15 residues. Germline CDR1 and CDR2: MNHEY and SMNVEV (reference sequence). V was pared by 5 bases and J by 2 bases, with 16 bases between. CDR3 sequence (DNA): TGTGCCAGCAGTCCGACACCGGACAAGGCCTACGAGCAGTACTTC. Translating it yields CASSPTPDKAYEQYF.

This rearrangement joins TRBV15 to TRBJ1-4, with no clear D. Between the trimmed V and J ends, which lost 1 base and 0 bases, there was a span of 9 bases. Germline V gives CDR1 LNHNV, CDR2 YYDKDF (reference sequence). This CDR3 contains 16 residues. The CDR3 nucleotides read TGTGCCACCAGCAGAGGCCCTGCGGCAACTAATGAAAAACTGTTTTTT. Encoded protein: CATSRGPAATNEKLFF.

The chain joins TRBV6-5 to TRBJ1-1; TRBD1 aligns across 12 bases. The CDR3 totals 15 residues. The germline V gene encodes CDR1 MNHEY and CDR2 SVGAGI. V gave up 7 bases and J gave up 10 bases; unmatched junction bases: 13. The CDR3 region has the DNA TGTGCCAGCACCAGGGGGGGACAGGGGGCGTCGAGAGCTTTCTTT. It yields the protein CASTRGGQGASRAFF.

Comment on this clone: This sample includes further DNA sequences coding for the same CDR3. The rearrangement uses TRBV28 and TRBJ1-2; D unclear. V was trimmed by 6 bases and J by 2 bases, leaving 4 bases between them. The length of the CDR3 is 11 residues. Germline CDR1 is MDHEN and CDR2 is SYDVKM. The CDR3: CASRTNYGYTF. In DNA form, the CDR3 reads TGTGCCAGCAGGACAAACTATGGCTACACCTTC.

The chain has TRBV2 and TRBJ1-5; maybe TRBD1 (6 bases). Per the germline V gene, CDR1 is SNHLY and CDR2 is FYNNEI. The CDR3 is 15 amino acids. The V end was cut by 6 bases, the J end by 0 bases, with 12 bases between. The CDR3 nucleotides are TGTGCCAGCAGAATGGGACACAATAGCAATCAGCCCCAGCATTTT. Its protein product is CASRMGHNSNQPQHF.

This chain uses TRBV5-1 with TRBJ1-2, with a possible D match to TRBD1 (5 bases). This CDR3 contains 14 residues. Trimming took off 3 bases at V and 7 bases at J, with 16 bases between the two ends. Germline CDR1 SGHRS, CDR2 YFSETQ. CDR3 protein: CASSSPGGDGGYTF. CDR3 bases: TGCGCCAGCAGCTCCCCAGGAGGGGACGGTGGCTACACCTTC.

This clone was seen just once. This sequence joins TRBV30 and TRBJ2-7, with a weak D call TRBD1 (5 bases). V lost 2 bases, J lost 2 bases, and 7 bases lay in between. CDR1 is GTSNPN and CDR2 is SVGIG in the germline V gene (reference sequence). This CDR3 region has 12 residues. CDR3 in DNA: TGTGCCTGGAGTACAGGCCCCTACGAGCAGTACTTC. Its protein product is CAWSTGPYEQYF.

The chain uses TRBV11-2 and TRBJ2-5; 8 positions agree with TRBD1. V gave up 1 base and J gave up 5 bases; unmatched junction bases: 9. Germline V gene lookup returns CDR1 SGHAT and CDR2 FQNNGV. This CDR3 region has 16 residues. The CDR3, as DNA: TGTGCCAGCAGCTTAGTAAGACAGGGGCGTGGGGAGACCCAGTACTTC. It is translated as CASSLVRQGRGETQYF.

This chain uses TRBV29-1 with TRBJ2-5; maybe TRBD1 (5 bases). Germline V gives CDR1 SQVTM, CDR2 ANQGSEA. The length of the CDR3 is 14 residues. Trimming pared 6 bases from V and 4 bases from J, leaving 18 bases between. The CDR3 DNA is TGCAGCGTAAGATATAACGCAGGGCGAGAGACCCAGTACTTC. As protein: CSVRYNAGRETQYF. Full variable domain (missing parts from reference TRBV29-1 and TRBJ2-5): SAVISQKPSRDICQRGTSLTIQCQVDSQVTMMFWYRQQPGQSLTLIATANQGSEATYESGFVIDKFPISRPNLTFSTLTVSNMSPEDSSIYLCSVRYNAGRETQYFGPGTRLLVL.

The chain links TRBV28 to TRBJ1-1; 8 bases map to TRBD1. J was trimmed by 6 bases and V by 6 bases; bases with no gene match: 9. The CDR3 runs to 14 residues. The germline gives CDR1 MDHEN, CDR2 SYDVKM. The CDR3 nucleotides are TGTGCCAGCAGCTCAGACAGGGGATTCGCTGAAGCTTTCTTT. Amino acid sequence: CASSSDRGFAEAFF.

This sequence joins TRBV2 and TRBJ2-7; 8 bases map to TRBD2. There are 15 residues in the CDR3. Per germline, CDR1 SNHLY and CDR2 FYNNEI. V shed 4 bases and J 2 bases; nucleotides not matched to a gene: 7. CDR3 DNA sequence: TGTGCCAGCAGTGTGAGTAGCGGGATCGCCTACGAGCAGTACTTC. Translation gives CASSVSSGIAYEQYF.

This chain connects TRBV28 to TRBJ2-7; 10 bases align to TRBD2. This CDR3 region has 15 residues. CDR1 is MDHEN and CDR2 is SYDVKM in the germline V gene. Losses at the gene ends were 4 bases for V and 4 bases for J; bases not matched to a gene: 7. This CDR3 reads CASSSPGLAEYEQYF. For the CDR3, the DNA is TGTGCCAGCAGTTCCCCCGGACTAGCGGAATACGAGCAGTACTTC. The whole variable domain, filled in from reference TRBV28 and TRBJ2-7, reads DVKVTQSSRYLVKRTGEKVFLECVQDMDHENMFWYRQDPGLGLRLIYFSYDVKMKEKGDIPEGYSVSREKKERFSLILESASTNQTSMYLCASSSPGLAEYEQYFGPGTRLTVT.

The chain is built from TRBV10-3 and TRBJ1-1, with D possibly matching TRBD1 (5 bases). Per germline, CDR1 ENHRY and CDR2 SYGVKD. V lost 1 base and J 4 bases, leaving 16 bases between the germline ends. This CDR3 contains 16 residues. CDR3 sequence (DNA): TGTGCCATCAGTGAGTATACGCAAGGGGTGGGCACTGAAGCTTTCTTT. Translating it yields CAISEYTQGVGTEAFF.

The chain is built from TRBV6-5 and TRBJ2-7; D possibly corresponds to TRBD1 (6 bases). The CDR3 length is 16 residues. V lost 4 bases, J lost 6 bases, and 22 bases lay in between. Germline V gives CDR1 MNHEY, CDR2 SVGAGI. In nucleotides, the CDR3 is TGTGCCAGCAGTTGGGGGACACTCGGATCCCCCTCCGAGCAGTACTTC. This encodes CASSWGTLGSPSEQYF.

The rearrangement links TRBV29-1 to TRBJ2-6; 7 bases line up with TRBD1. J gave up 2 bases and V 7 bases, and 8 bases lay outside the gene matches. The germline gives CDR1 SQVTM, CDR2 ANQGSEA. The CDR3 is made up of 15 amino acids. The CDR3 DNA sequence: TGCAGCGCACGGGACAGTAGCCCTGGGGCCAACGTCCTGACTTTC. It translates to CSARDSSPGANVLTF.

The CDR3 spells CASSPIRDMARVSGYTF. The CDR3 DNA is TGTGCCAGCTCACCAATCCGGGACATGGCTAGAGTGAGTGGCTACACCTTC. V gene TRBV18 combines with J gene TRBJ1-2; the D gene is possibly TRBD1 (6 bases). The CDR3 length is 17 residues. Germline CDR1 is KGHSH and CDR2 is LQKENI. V lost 2 bases, J lost 7 bases, and 23 bases lay in between.

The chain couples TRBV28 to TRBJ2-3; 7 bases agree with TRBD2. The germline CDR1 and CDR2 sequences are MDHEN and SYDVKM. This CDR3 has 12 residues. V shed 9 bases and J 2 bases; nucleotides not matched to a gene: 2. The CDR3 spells CASSGHTDTQYF. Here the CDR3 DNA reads TGTGCCAGTAGCGGGCACACAGATACGCAGTATTTT.

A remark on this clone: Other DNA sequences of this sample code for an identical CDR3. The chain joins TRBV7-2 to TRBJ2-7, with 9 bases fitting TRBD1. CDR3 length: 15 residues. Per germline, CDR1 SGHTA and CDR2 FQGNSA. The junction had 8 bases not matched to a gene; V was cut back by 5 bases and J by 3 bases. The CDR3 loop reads CASSLGGTGYYEQYF. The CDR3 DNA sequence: TGTGCCAGCAGCCTGGGGGGGACAGGGTACTACGAGCAGTACTTC.

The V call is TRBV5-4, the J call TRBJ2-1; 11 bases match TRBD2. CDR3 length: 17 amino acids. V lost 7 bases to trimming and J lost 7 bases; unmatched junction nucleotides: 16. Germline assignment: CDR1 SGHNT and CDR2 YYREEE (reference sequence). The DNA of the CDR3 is TGTGCCAGCGGAGTGACCGTAGCGGGAGGGCCGATAAATGAGCAGTTCTTC. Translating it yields CASGVTVAGGPINEQFF.

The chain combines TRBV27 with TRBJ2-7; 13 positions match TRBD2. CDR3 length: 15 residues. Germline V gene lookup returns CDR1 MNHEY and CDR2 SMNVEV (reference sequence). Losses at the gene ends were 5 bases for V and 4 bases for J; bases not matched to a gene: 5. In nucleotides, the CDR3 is TGTGCCAGCAGTAAACTAGCGGGAGGGCCGTACGAGCAGTACTTC. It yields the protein CASSKLAGGPYEQYF.

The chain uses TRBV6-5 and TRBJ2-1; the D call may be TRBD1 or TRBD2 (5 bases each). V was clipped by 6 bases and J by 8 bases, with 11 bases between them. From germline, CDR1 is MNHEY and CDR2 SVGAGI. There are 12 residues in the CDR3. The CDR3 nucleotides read TGTGCCAGCAGGACACGGGGCCATGAGCAGTTCTTC. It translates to CASRTRGHEQFF.

For the CDR3, the DNA is TGCAGCGTTGAGGAGTTCTCCAATCAGCCCCAGCATTTT. Protein product: CSVEEFSNQPQHF. The chain combines TRBV29-1 with TRBJ1-5, with no clear D. Germline V gene sequence: CDR1 SQVTM, CDR2 ANQGSEA. This CDR3 spans 13 amino acids. The V and J ends lost 3 bases and 3 bases respectively, with 9 bases between them.

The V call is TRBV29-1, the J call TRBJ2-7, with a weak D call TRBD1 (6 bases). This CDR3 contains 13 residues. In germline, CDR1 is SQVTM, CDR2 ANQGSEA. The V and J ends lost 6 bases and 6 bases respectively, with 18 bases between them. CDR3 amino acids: CSVYDRPDFEQYF. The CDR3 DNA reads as TGCAGCGTATACGACAGGCCTGATTTCGAGCAGTACTTC.

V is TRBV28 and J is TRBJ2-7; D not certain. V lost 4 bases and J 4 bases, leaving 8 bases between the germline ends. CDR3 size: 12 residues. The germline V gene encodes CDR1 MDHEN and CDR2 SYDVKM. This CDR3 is CASSYMGYEQYF. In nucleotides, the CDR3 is TGTGCCAGCAGTTACATGGGATACGAGCAGTACTTC.

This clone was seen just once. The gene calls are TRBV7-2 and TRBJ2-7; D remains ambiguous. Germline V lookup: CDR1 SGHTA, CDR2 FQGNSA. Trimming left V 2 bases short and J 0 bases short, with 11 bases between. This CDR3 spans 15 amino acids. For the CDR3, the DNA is TGTGCCAGCAGCTTATTATATGTAGACTCCTACGAGCAGTACTTC. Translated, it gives CASSLLYVDSYEQYF.

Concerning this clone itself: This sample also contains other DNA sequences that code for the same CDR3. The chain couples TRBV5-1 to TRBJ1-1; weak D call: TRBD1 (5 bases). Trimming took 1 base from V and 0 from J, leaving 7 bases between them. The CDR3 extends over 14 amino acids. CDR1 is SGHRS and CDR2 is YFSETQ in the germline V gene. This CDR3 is CASSLPGLNTEAFF. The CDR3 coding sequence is TGCGCCAGCAGCTTGCCGGGACTGAACACTGAAGCTTTCTTT.